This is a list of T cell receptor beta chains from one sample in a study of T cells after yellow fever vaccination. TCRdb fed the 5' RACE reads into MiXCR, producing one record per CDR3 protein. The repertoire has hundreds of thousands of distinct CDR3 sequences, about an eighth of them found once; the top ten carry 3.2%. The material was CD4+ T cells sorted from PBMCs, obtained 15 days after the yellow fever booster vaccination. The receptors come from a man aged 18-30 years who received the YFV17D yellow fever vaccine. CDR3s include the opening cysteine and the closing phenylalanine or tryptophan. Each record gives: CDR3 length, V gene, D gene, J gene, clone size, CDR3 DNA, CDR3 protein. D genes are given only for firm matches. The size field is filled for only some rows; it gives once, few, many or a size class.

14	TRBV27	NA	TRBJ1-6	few	TGTGCCAGCGGGTCACAGGTGTATAATTCACCCCTCCACTTT	CASGSQVYNSPLHF
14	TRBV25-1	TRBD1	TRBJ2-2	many	TGTGCCAGCAGGGACAGGGGTAACACCGGGGAGCTGTTTTTT	CASRDRGNTGELFF
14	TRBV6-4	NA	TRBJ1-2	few	TGTGCCAGCAGTGCCTCTGGGCAGACCCCTGGCTACACCTTC	CASSASGQTPGYTF
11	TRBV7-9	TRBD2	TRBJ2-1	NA	TGTGCCAGCAGTGGGGAGGGTGAGCAGTTCTTC	CASSGEGEQFF
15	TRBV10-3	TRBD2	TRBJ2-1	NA	TGTGCCATCTCTCGCGGGGGAAACTCCTACAATGAGCAGTTCTTC	CAISRGGNSYNEQFF
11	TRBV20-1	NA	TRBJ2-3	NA	TGCAGTGCACGGAAGGTAGATACGCAGTATTTT	CSARKVDTQYF
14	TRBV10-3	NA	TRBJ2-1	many	TGTGCCATCAGTGGGGGTCCTTCCTACAATGAGCAGTTCTTC	CAISGGPSYNEQFF
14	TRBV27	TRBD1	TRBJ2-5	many	TGTGCCAGCAGTTTATTGGACAGGGGAGAGACCCAGTACTTC	CASSLLDRGETQYF
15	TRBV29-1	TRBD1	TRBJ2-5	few	TGCAGCGCCCGGCGGGACAGGGAGGTACAAGAGACCCAGTACTTC	CSARRDREVQETQYF
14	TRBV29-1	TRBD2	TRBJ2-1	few	TGCAGCGTTGAAGAGGTAGCGGGTAACTATGAGCAGTTCTTC	CSVEEVAGNYEQFF
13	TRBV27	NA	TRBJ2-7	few	TGTGCCAGCAGCCACGACCGACAGCCCGAGCAGTACTTC	CASSHDRQPEQYF
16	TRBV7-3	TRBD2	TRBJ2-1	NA	TGTGCCAGCAGCTTAAGCCCCCAGCGGGGATACAATGAGCAGTTCTTC	CASSLSPQRGYNEQFF
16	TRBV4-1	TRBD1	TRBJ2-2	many	TGCGCCAGCAGCCAAGACAGGGGGTTCTACACCGGGGAGCTGTTTTTT	CASSQDRGFYTGELFF
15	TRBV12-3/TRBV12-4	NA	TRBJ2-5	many	TGTGCCAGCGCCCACAAGACGGACGTCCCAGAGACCCAGTACTTC	CASAHKTDVPETQYF
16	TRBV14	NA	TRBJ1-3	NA	TGTGCCAGCAGCCAAGCCGGACACCACGGTGGAAACACCATATATTTT	CASSQAGHHGGNTIYF
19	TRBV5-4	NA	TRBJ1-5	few	TGTGCCAGCAGCTTGGGCCATAACCGGGACGAGATTCTGGTTCAGCCCCAGCATTTT	CASSLGHNRDEILVQPQHF
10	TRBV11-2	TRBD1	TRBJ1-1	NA	TGTGCCAGCGGACAGGGTGGAGCTTTCTTT	CASGQGGAFF
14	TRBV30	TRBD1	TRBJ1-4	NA	TGTGCCTGGACTAACCGGGACAGGGACGAAAAACTGTTTTTT	CAWTNRDRDEKLFF
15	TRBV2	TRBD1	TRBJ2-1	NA	TGTGCCAGCAGTGAGGGGACAGGGGGCTTCAATGAGCAGTTCTTC	CASSEGTGGFNEQFF
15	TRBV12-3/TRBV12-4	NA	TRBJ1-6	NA	TGTGCCAGCAGCCCTCGGACAGCTTCGAATTCACCCCTCCACTTT	CASSPRTASNSPLHF
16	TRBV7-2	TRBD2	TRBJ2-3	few	TGTGCCAGCAGCTCGCGAGCGGGGGGGCGGCCAGATACGCAGTATTTT	CASSSRAGGRPDTQYF
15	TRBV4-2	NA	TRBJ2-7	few	TGTGCCAGCAGCCTCTCGTTCGGGGGCACCTACGAGCAGTACTTC	CASSLSFGGTYEQYF
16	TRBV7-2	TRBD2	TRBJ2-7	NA	TGTGCCAGCAGCTTAAATCCGGGACTAGCGTGGAACGAGCAGTACTTC	CASSLNPGLAWNEQYF
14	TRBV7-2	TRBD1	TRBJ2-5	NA	TGTGCCAGCAGTTACCAGGGGGACCAAGAGACCCAGTACTTC	CASSYQGDQETQYF
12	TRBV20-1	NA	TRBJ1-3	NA	TGCAGTGCCCCCGGGGGGGAAAACACCATATATTTT	CSAPGGENTIYF
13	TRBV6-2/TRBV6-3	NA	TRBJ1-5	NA	TGTGCCAGCACCAACGACGGACATCAGCCCCAGCATTTT	CASTNDGHQPQHF
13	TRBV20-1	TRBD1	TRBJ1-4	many	TGCAGTGCGGAGGGACAGGGGTATGGAAAACTGTTTTTT	CSAEGQGYGKLFF
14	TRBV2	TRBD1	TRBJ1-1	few	TGTGCCAGCAGTGGTTTCACAGGGGGCACTGAAGCTTTCTTT	CASSGFTGGTEAFF
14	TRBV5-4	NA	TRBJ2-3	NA	TGTGCCAGCAGAGGGCAGGGGAGCACAGATACGCAGTATTTT	CASRGQGSTDTQYF
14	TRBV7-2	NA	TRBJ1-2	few	TGTGCCAGCACCAACGGACAGACGCGATATGGCTACACCTTC	CASTNGQTRYGYTF
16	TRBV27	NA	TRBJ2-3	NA	TGTGCCAGCAGTTTATTAGCGCCGGGAAGACCAGATACGCAGTATTTT	CASSLLAPGRPDTQYF
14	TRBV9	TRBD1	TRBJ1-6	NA	TGTGCCAGCAGCTCCAGGACAGGGAATTCACCCCTCCACTTT	CASSSRTGNSPLHF
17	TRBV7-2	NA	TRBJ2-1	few	TGTGCCAGCAGGGATCGGGGCAGTAGATTCTCCTACAATGAGCAGTTCTTC	CASRDRGSRFSYNEQFF
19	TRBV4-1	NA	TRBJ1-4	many	TGCGCCAGCAGCCAAGAAGGTAGAGGGGGGGTTGCAACTAATGAAAAACTGTTTTTT	CASSQEGRGGVATNEKLFF
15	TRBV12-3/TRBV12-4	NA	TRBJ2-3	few	TGTGCCAGCAGTTTAATCAGGCAGAAAGGGGATACGCAGTATTTT	CASSLIRQKGDTQYF
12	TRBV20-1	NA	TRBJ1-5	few	TGCAGTGCTAGATCGGGCAATCAGCCCCAGCATTTT	CSARSGNQPQHF
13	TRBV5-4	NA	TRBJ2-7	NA	TGTGCCAGCAGCCCAGCTGGGGCCCACGAGCAGTACTTC	CASSPAGAHEQYF
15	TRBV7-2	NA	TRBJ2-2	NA	TGTGCCAGCAGCTTAGCGCTAAGGGGGACCGGGGAGCTGTTTTTT	CASSLALRGTGELFF
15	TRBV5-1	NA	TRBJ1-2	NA	TGCGCCAGCAGCTTGGCCCCGGGGGCTTACTATGGCTACACCTTC	CASSLAPGAYYGYTF
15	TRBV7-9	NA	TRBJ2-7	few	TGTGCCAGCAGGCGGGGGCTTGGGAGCTCCTACGAGCAGTACTTC	CASRRGLGSSYEQYF
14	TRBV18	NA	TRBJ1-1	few	TGTGCCAGCTCACCCGCCCAATTGAACACTGAAGCTTTCTTT	CASSPAQLNTEAFF
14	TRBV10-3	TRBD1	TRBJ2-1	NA	TGTGCCATCAGTGAGAACAGGGGAATCAATGAGCAGTTCTTC	CAISENRGINEQFF
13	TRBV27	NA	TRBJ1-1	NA	TGTGCCAGCCGTAAGGTTGGACGGACTGAAGCTTTCTTT	CASRKVGRTEAFF
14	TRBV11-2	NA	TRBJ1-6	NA	TGTGCCAGCAGCTATGGGGACATACTTTCACCCCTCCACTTT	CASSYGDILSPLHF
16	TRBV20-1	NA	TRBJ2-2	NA	TGCAGTGCTAAAAGGCTCGGGATCGTGCGGACCGGGGAGCTGTTTTTT	CSAKRLGIVRTGELFF
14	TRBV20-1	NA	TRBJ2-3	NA	TGCAGTGCTAGAGCTTGGTCCCCCACAGATACGCAGTATTTT	CSARAWSPTDTQYF
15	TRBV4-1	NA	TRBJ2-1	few	TGCGCCAGCAGATACACAGGTGGGGCCTACAATGAGCAGTTCTTC	CASRYTGGAYNEQFF
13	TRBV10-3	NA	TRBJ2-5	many	TGTGCCATCGGGGGGAGCCTTGACGAGACCCAGTACTTC	CAIGGSLDETQYF
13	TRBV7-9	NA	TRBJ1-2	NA	TGTGCCAGCACCTTCGGGGCTAACTATGGCTACACCTTC	CASTFGANYGYTF
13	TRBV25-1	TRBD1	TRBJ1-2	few	TGTGCCAGCAGTGAACAGGGGGTCTATGGCTACACCTTC	CASSEQGVYGYTF
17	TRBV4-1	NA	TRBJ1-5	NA	TGCGCCAGCAGCCTCGGCGGGGGGAAGACAGTTAATCAGCCCCAGCATTTT	CASSLGGGKTVNQPQHF